This TCR beta chain was identified during a study of CD8+CD57+ T cells in acquired aplastic anemia. General study findings and limits: CD8+ Simpson's diversity showed no significant patient-control difference.

This clonotype has only one observation. Its specificity is unknown. One end of the junction does not line up with germline, which may come from a read error. The study profiled TCR beta VDJ and CDR3 using genomic DNA as template. A single record per CDR3 protein comes from TCRdb applying MiXCR to the reads. The table lists hundreds of thousands of distinct CDR3 sequences, 65% to 75% of them singletons, with under 5% in the top ten. The germline CDR1 and CDR2 sequences are MNHEY and SVGEGT. The CDR3 loop spans 21 amino acids. The TCR was taken from a human donor in good health, serving as a control. Sequences were obtained from sorted CD4+, CD8+, or CD8+CD57+ T cells (not recorded which) from PBMCs. This chain uses TRBV6-2 or TRBV6-3 with TRBJ2-2, with 7 bases lining up with TRBD1. CDR3 coding DNA: TGTGCCAGCAGTTACTCGCCCTATGTCAGGGGGACCGCGCTGAACACCGGGGAGCTGTCTTTT. Protein product: CASSYSPYVRGTALNTGELSF.